Below are 27 T cell receptor beta chains sequenced from a single sample in a study of cytotoxic CD8 clonotypes in ibrutinib-treated CLL. Sequencing used immunoSEQ multiplex PCR; TCRdb keeps in-frame clones, though not all of them. The data contain about 200,000 clones, 72% of them singletons. This sample comprised PBMCs, obtained after 24 months of ibrutinib treatment. Source of these receptors: a human donor with chronic lymphocytic leukemia.

This clone has just a few counts. This chain links TRBV29-1 with TRBJ1-2, with D unclear. This CDR3 contains 12 residues. The germline V and J ends were trimmed by 0 bases and 8 bases, with 10 bases remaining between them. The V gene's germline CDR1 is SQVTM and CDR2 ANQGSEA. The CDR3 is CSVEEPSTGYTF. The CDR3 region has the DNA TGCAGCGTTGAAGAGCCGTCTACAGGCTACACCTTC.

The chain employs TRBV7-2 and TRBJ2-7; TRBD2 agrees at 7 bases. Trimming at V came to 0 bases and at J to 3 bases, leaving 5 bases not matched to a gene. Germline CDR1 is SGHTA and CDR2 is FQGNSA. The CDR3 is made up of 15 amino acids. CDR3 coding DNA: TGTGCCAGCAGCTTAGCTAGCGGGTATATCTACGAGCAGTACTTC. Translating gives CASSLASGYIYEQYF.

A few counts support this clone. The rearrangement uses TRBV6-4 and TRBJ1-1, with D hard to call. Germline assignment: CDR1 MRHNA and CDR2 SNTAGT. The CDR3 contains 14 residues. The V gene lost 0 bases and the J gene lost 1 base, with 6 bases spanning the gap. CDR3 loop: CASSDSAWNTEAFF. In DNA form, the CDR3 reads TGTGCCAGCAGTGACTCGGCCTGGAACACTGAAGCTTTCTTT.

The V gene is TRBV30, the J gene TRBJ2-2; D possibly matches TRBD1 or TRBD2 (5 bases each). CDR1 and CDR2 from the germline V gene are GTSNPN and SVGIG (reference sequence). The CDR3 covers 15 residues. The V end was cut by 3 bases, the J end by 5 bases, with 16 bases between. CDR3 amino acids: CAWSRRGRVTGELFF. CDR3 nucleotides: TGTGCCTGGAGCCGACGGGGCAGGGTAACCGGGGAGCTGTTTTTT.

The rearrangement links TRBV5-4 to TRBJ2-1; 12 bases are shared with TRBD2. The germline CDR1 and CDR2 sequences are SGHNT and YYREEE (reference sequence). The CDR3 has 18 amino acids. The V segment lost 4 bases and the J segment 7 bases; nucleotides outside the gene matches: 15. The CDR3 is CASSLAGGPFSNTNEQFF. In nucleotides, the CDR3 is TGTGCCAGCAGCCTAGCGGGAGGGCCCTTTTCCAATACGAATGAGCAGTTCTTC.

This clone occurred a few times. V and J are TRBV6-5 and TRBJ1-3, with 7 bases that match TRBD1. The CDR3 is made up of 14 amino acids. Germline V gives CDR1 MNHEY, CDR2 SVGAGI. Trimming cost V 6 bases and J 4 bases; bases outside gene matches: 6. CDR3 loop: CASSGTAEGNTIYF. CDR3 coding DNA: TGTGCCAGCAGCGGGACAGCGGAAGGAAACACCATATATTTT.

This chain uses TRBV7-2 with TRBJ2-7; 9 nucleotides align to TRBD2. The ends lost 2 bases at V and 5 bases at J; junction bases unmatched: 4. The CDR3 runs 14 residues. CDR1 and CDR2 from the germline V gene are SGHTA and FQGNSA. The CDR3 region is CASSLSGRIDEQYF. Here the CDR3 DNA reads TGTGCCAGCAGCTTAAGCGGGAGGATCGACGAGCAGTACTTC.

CDR3: CASSPMGLAGTGELFF. In DNA form, the CDR3 reads TGTGCCAGCAGCCCCATGGGACTAGCTGGCACCGGGGAGCTGTTTTTT. This chain joins TRBV7-2 and TRBJ2-2; 9 nucleotides agree with TRBD2. CDR1 SGHTA and CDR2 FQGNSA come from the germline V gene. CDR3 length equals 16 residues. J was trimmed by 4 bases and V by 5 bases; bases with no gene match: 8.

At least ten counts were recorded for this clone. The V gene is TRBV10-3, the J gene TRBJ2-7; possibly TRBD2 for D (5 bases). Germline V gene data show CDR1 as ENHRY and CDR2 as SYGVKD. CDR3 length: 12 residues. Trimming removed 6 bases at V and 6 bases at J, with 12 bases between. The CDR3 region is CAISPVGGEQYF. The CDR3 DNA is TGTGCCATCAGCCCCGTTGGAGGCGAGCAGTACTTC.

The chain carries TRBV27 and TRBJ2-3; no definite D call. Per germline, CDR1 MNHEY and CDR2 SMNVEV (reference sequence). This CDR3 has 15 amino acids. V lost 3 bases to trimming and J lost 6 bases, with 16 bases between them. Here the CDR3 DNA reads TGTGCCAGCAGTTTCCTACTGGGGATTCTGGATACGCAGTATTTT. Translated, it gives CASSFLLGILDTQYF.

This clone was seen only a few times. V usage is TRBV7-9 and J usage is TRBJ2-5, with D maybe TRBD1 (5 bases). Germline V lookup: CDR1 SEHNR, CDR2 FQNEAQ (reference sequence). There are 15 residues in the CDR3. Trimming took 2 bases from V and 4 from J, leaving 14 bases between them. The CDR3 DNA reads as TGTGCCAGCAGCTTAATGGGGTCAGGGCCAGAGACCCAGTACTTC. It translates to CASSLMGSGPETQYF.

The chain recombines TRBV11-2 with TRBJ2-7; tentatively, D is TRBD1 (6 bases). The CDR3 runs to 13 residues. CDR1 is SGHAT and CDR2 is FQNNGV in the germline V gene. Trimming took off 0 bases at V and 6 bases at J, with 9 bases between the two ends. For the CDR3, the DNA is TGTGCCAGCAGCTTAGACCTAGGGGGCGAGCAGTACTTC. This sequence encodes CASSLDLGGEQYF.

CDR3 coding DNA: TGTGCCACCAGCAAGGGGGGCAGCTCCTACAATGAGCAGTTCTTC. It translates to CATSKGGSSYNEQFF. The V and J genes are TRBV15 and TRBJ2-1; D is tentatively TRBD1 or TRBD2 (6 bases each). CDR3 length equals 15 residues. The V end lost 4 bases, the J end lost 0 bases, and 10 bases lay between the germline ends. From germline, CDR1 is LNHNV and CDR2 YYDKDF (reference sequence).

The chain joins TRBV10-3 to TRBJ2-1, with TRBD2 identical over 13 bases. The J segment lost 2 bases and the V segment lost 4 bases, leaving 14 bases of the junction unmatched. This CDR3 has 20 amino acids. Germline lookup yields CDR1 ENHRY and CDR2 SYGVKD. CDR3 bases: TGTGCCATCAGTGCCATAGGGGGGACTAGCGGGAAGACGACCTACAATGAGCAGTTCTTC. Its translation: CAISAIGGTSGKTTYNEQFF.

The CDR3 protein is CASSRDTGVYDYEQFF. In DNA, the CDR3 is TGTGCCAGCAGTAGAGATACAGGGGTCTATGACTATGAGCAGTTCTTC. The rearrangement joins TRBV27 to TRBJ2-1; 7 bases fit TRBD1. V lost 5 bases, J lost 8 bases, and 15 bases stayed unmatched. The germline V gene encodes CDR1 MNHEY and CDR2 SMNVEV (reference sequence). The CDR3 sequence is 16 residues long.

This clone was counted only a few times. The rearrangement links TRBV11-2 to TRBJ1-2, with 8 bases fitting TRBD1. Germline lookup yields CDR1 SGHAT and CDR2 FQNNGV. The CDR3 has 13 amino acids. V lost 5 bases to trimming and J lost 7 bases; unmatched junction nucleotides: 6. This chain's CDR3 is CASSQNRGSGYTF. DNA for the CDR3: TGTGCCAGCAGCCAAAACAGGGGGTCTGGCTACACCTTC.

CDR3 in amino acids: CASSEVASGSYNEQFF. The CDR3 DNA sequence: TGTGCCAGCAGTGAAGTGGCTAGCGGGTCCTACAATGAGCAGTTCTTC. This rearrangement joins TRBV25-1 to TRBJ2-1; 8 positions agree with TRBD2. Germline trimming cut 2 bases from V and 1 base from J; bases unmatched to any gene: 4. The CDR3 covers 16 residues. Germline V gives CDR1 MGHDK, CDR2 SYGVNS.

This rearrangement joins TRBV6-9 to TRBJ2-7, with D uncertain. Trimming cost V 9 bases and J 4 bases, with 10 bases left between them. This CDR3 contains 11 residues. Per germline, CDR1 MNHGY and CDR2 SVAAGI. This chain's CDR3 is CASLCVYEQYF. CDR3 bases: TGTGCCAGTCTCTGCGTGTACGAGCAGTACTTC.

In the case of this clone: Other DNA sequences within the sample encode an identical CDR3. The chain joins TRBV27 to TRBJ1-2, with a tentative D call TRBD1 (5 bases). Germline assignment: CDR1 MNHEY and CDR2 SMNVEV (reference sequence). V was shortened by 3 bases and J by 2 bases, with 7 bases between the two germline ends. The CDR3 is 13 amino acids. DNA for the CDR3: TGTGCCAGCAGTTTGGGGCGGAACTATGGCTACACCTTC. Translated, it gives CASSLGRNYGYTF.

The gene calls are TRBV27 and TRBJ2-2; 8 bases match TRBD2. V was pared by 7 bases and J by 2 bases, with 9 bases of the junction left unmatched. Germline loops: CDR1 MNHEY, CDR2 SMNVEV (reference sequence). The CDR3 runs 16 residues. CDR3 in amino acids: CASTELGLGNTGELFF. As DNA, the CDR3 is TGTGCCAGCACAGAGTTGGGACTAGGAAACACCGGGGAGCTGTTTTTT.

The chain employs TRBV11-2 and TRBJ1-5; the D is unclear. V gave up 3 bases and J gave up 3 bases, with 9 bases separating them. This CDR3 comprises 14 residues. In germline, CDR1 is SGHAT, CDR2 FQNNGV. In DNA, the CDR3 is TGTGCCAGCAGCTTCAACCCGGACAATCAGCCCCAGCATTTT. This sequence encodes CASSFNPDNQPQHF.

This chain joins TRBV5-1 and TRBJ2-7; possibly TRBD1 or TRBD2 for D (5 bases each). Trimming left V 4 bases short and J 7 bases short, with 21 bases between. The CDR3 totals 15 residues. Germline CDR1 reads SGHRS; CDR2 reads YFSETQ. Here the CDR3 DNA reads TGCGCCAGCAGCCCGGGGCCTTCGACAACCAAAGAGCAGTACTTC. Protein sequence: CASSPGPSTTKEQYF.

This clone appeared once. V is TRBV19 and J is TRBJ2-7; possibly TRBD1 for D (6 bases). The CDR3 extends over 14 amino acids. Trimming pared 0 bases from V and 7 bases from J, leaving 13 bases between. Germline-derived CDR1 and CDR2 are LNHDA and SQIVND (reference sequence). DNA for the CDR3: TGTGCCAGTAGTATAGACTTACAGGGCAGGGAGCAGTACTTC. Translated: CASSIDLQGREQYF.

In its sample, this clone was seen a few times. CDR3 sequence reads: CASSPLGGSNQPQHF. The CDR3, as DNA: TGCGCCAGCAGCCCCCTCGGGGGCAGCAATCAGCCCCAGCATTTT. This chain connects TRBV4-1 to TRBJ1-5, with a possible D match to TRBD1 (6 bases). CDR3 length: 15 residues. Germline CDR1 is MGHRA and CDR2 is YSYEKL. V was trimmed by 4 bases and J by 1 base, leaving 11 bases between them.

The chain recombines TRBV11-2 with TRBJ2-5, with D possibly being TRBD2 (6 bases). The CDR3 sequence is 13 residues long. V lost 6 bases to trimming and J lost 2 bases, with 10 bases between them. Germline CDR1 is SGHAT and CDR2 is FQNNGV. The CDR3 reads CASSSGTQETQYF. Written as DNA, the CDR3 is TGTGCCAGCAGTTCCGGGACTCAAGAGACCCAGTACTTC.

The V gene is TRBV28, the J gene TRBJ1-4; the D gene is possibly TRBD1 (5 bases). The V end was cut by 6 bases, the J end by 3 bases, with 20 bases between. CDR3 length equals 17 residues. CDR1 is MDHEN and CDR2 is SYDVKM in the germline V gene. The CDR3 reads CASRQPVFRVPNEKLFF. The CDR3 nucleotides are TGTGCCAGCAGACAACCCGTGTTCAGGGTGCCTAATGAAAAACTGTTTTTT.

The chain recombines TRBV11-2 with TRBJ2-6, with no clear D. Looked up from germline, CDR1 is SGHAT and CDR2 is FQNNGV. The CDR3 runs to 16 residues. V was clipped by 3 bases and J by 0 bases, with 9 bases between them. CDR3 bases: TGTGCCAGCAGCTTCGGACGGAGCTCTGGGGCCAACGTCCTGACTTTC. Translated, it gives CASSFGRSSGANVLTF. Filled out from reference TRBV11-2 and TRBJ2-6, the complete variable domain reads EAGVAQSPRYKIIEKRQSVAFWCNPISGHATLYWYQQILGQGPKLLIQFQNNGVVDDSQLPKDRFSAERLKGVDSTLKIQPAKLEDSAVYLCASSFGRSSGANVLTFGAGSRLTVL.